This T cell receptor beta chain was retrieved from a study of Ad26.COV2.S vaccination and SARS-CoV-2 variants. The wider study: Intramuscular Ad26.COV2.S doses were given once or twice, 56 days apart. Study conclusions and caveats: Substantial response breadth was reportedly seen for spike-specific CD8+ and CD4+ T cells after vaccination. It is possible that the TCR breadth and depth analyses underestimated the total T cell responses. Vaccine and placebo recipients had similar non-spike TCR breadth.

The CDR3 spans 12 residues. V lost 3 bases, J lost 7 bases, and 10 bases lay in between. Looked up from germline, CDR1 is MNHEY and CDR2 is SVGEGT. Treatment meaning: about 20 received Ad26.COV2.S at low or high dose, single or two shots; several received placebo; per-sample allocation not given. Material that was analyzed had been drawn on day 63 after the first vaccine or placebo injection. About this clone itself: Its antigen is still unknown.

Clones were sequenced by immunoSEQ multiplex PCR, and TCRdb holds only the in-frame ones, with some missing. The repertoire has around 300,000 clones, roughly 90% of them found once; the top ten carry approximately 5%. The specimen comprised peripheral blood, sampled in a trial of Ad26.COV2.S vaccine versus placebo. The TCR comes from a person aged 18-65 years who received the Ad26.COV2.S COVID-19 vaccine or a placebo. This chain links TRBV6-2 or TRBV6-3 with TRBJ2-7, with D maybe TRBD2 (5 bases). Here the CDR3 reads CASSYPRGEQYF. The DNA of the CDR3 is TGTGCCAGCAGTTATCCTCGAGGGGAGCAGTACTTC.